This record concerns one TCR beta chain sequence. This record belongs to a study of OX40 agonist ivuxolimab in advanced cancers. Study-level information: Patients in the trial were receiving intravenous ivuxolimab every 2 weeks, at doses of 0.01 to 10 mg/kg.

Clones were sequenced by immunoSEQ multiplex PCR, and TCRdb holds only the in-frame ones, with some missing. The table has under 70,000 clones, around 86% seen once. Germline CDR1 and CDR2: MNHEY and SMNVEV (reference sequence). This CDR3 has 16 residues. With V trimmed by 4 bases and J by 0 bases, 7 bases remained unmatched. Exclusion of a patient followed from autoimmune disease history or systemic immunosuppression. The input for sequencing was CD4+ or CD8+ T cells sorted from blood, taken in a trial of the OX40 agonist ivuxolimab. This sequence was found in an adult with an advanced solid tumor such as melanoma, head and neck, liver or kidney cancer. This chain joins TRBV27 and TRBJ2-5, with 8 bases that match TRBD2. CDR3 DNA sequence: TGTGCCAGCAGTTCTGGGGCTAGCGGGTACCAAGAGACCCAGTACTTC. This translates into CASSSGASGYQETQYF.